The rows below give T cell receptor beta chains drawn from one sample of a study of cytomegalovirus exposure and HLA in healthy donors. Repertoires were generated with immunoSEQ multiplex PCR, while TCRdb's copy carries only in-frame clones and drops some. The table has under 200,000 clones, 70% to 80% seen once. The material sequenced was PBMCs. The receptors shown here come from a woman in her twenties or thirties in good health and CMV-seropositive. The CDR3 runs from the conserved cysteine through the conserved F or W. A D gene is named only where the DNA matches it firmly. Size tells how often a clone was seen (once, few, many) or the class of an expanded clone, and some rows leave it out.

NA	NA	TRBV18	TRBJ1-1	TGTGCCAGCTCACCACCGGTCAGGGGCCGGAACACTGAAGCTTTCTTT	CASSPPVRGRNTEAFF
NA	NA	TRBV11-2	TRBJ2-1	TGTGCCAGCAGCTTAGCAGCTCTGGGGGGTAATGAGCAGTTCTTC	CASSLAALGGNEQFF
NA	NA	TRBV29-1	TRBJ2-7	TGCAGCGTGAATGGGCAGGCATACGAGCAGTACTTC	CSVNGQAYEQYF
TRBD2	NA	TRBV19	TRBJ2-1	TGTGCCAGTAGCCTACTAGCGGGAGGGACTGGCAATGAGCAGTTCTTC	CASSLLAGGTGNEQFF
TRBD1	NA	TRBV30	TRBJ1-2	TGTGCCTGTCGGGACCCGGGACAGGGGCCAAACTATGGCTACACCTTC	CACRDPGQGPNYGYTF
NA	once	TRBV14	TRBJ1-1	TGTGCCAGCAGCTTCCGGACAGAAGGCACTGAAGCTTTCTTT	CASSFRTEGTEAFF
NA	once	TRBV5-1	TRBJ2-1	TGCGCCAGCAGTGGGGCGGATGAGCAGTTCTTC	CASSGADEQFF
TRBD2	NA	TRBV6-4	TRBJ2-5	TGTGCCAGCAGCCTCAAGGCGGGAGGCGAGGAGACCCAGTACTTC	CASSLKAGGEETQYF
NA	NA	TRBV2	TRBJ1-4	TGTGCCAGCAGTGAACAGGGGCTGGGAGAAAAACTGTTTTTT	CASSEQGLGEKLFF
NA	NA	TRBV6-5	TRBJ2-3	TGTGCCAGCAGTTCGGTCCTGAGGGGCACAGATACGCAGTATTTT	CASSSVLRGTDTQYF
TRBD1	once	TRBV18	TRBJ1-5	TGTGCCAGCTCAGAACAGGGGGCGGATCAGCCCCAGCATTTT	CASSEQGADQPQHF
TRBD1	once	TRBV7-9	TRBJ2-1	TGTGCCAGCAGCTCCGGGACAGTGAGGAATGAGCAGTTCTTC	CASSSGTVRNEQFF
NA	few	TRBV6-1	TRBJ1-1	TGTGCCAGCAGCAGATATGGGACAAGAGACACTGAAGCTTTCTTT	CASSRYGTRDTEAFF
TRBD1	NA	TRBV5-1	TRBJ2-3	TGCGCCAGTTCGGGACAGGGGGCCGTAGATACGCAGTATTTT	CASSGQGAVDTQYF
TRBD1	NA	TRBV5-1	TRBJ1-3	TGCGCCAGCAGCCGTACAATGACAGGGGAAGCTGGAAACACCATATATTTT	CASSRTMTGEAGNTIYF
TRBD1	few	TRBV14	TRBJ1-1	TGTGCCAGCAGCCGTCCGGGACAGGGAATGGCTTTCTTT	CASSRPGQGMAFF
TRBD2	few	TRBV4-1	TRBJ2-1	TGCGCCACCTCATATTCTAGCGGGTCATACAATGAGCAGTTCTTC	CATSYSSGSYNEQFF
NA	NA	TRBV29-1	TRBJ2-1	TGCAGCGTTGGTCCCCTCCTCACACACAATGAGCAGTTCTTC	CSVGPLLTHNEQFF
NA	NA	TRBV6-1	TRBJ2-5	TGTGCCAGCAGTGTGGCGTGGGAGCAGTACTTC	CASSVAWEQYF
NA	NA	TRBV11-3	TRBJ2-7	TGTGCCAGCAGTCGCTCCAACAGGGACGAGCAGTACTTC	CASSRSNRDEQYF
TRBD2	few	TRBV7-6	TRBJ2-1	TGTGCCAGCAGCCCCTGGACTAGCGGGTACAATGAGCAGTTCTTC	CASSPWTSGYNEQFF
TRBD1	NA	TRBV2	TRBJ1-2	TGTGCCAGCACAGGGGACAGAGCCTATGGCTACACCTTC	CASTGDRAYGYTF
TRBD1	NA	TRBV30	TRBJ1-2	TGTGCCTGGGGGACAGGAAACTATGGCTACACCTTC	CAWGTGNYGYTF
NA	NA	TRBV4-3	TRBJ2-1	TGCGCCAGCAGCCAAGGGGCCCCCCGACAGAACAATGAGCAGTTCTTC	CASSQGAPRQNNEQFF
NA	NA	TRBV10-1	TRBJ2-3	TGCGCCAGCTCGGAGGGGGGGGCGACCGATACGCAGTATTTT	CASSEGGATDTQYF
TRBD1	NA	TRBV5-1	TRBJ1-2	TGCGCCAGCAGCCCGGACAGGACCTATGGCTACACCTTC	CASSPDRTYGYTF
NA	NA	TRBV2	TRBJ1-2	TGTGCCAGCGTGGGGCTTCGGAAGGGCTACACCTTC	CASVGLRKGYTF
NA	NA	TRBV2	TRBJ2-5	TGTGCCAGCAGTTCCTTATTGGAGACCCAGTACTTC	CASSSLLETQYF
TRBD1	NA	TRBV29-1	TRBJ1-1	TGCAGCGCCCGGACAGGCGGTACTGAAGCTTTCTTT	CSARTGGTEAFF
NA	NA	TRBV5-1	TRBJ2-7	TGCGCCAGCAGCGCGGGACAGATCGGAGGGGAGCAGTACTTC	CASSAGQIGGEQYF
NA	NA	TRBV7-9	TRBJ2-5	TGTGCCAGCAGCTCGGGACACGTAGAGACCCAGTACTTC	CASSSGHVETQYF
TRBD1	NA	TRBV11-2	TRBJ1-1	TGTGCCAGCAGCTTAGGAGACAGGGTCGGCACTGAAGCTTTCTTT	CASSLGDRVGTEAFF
TRBD1	NA	TRBV6-4	TRBJ1-5	TGTGCCAGCAGCGAGGAGACAGGGTCAAAGCCCCAGCATTTT	CASSEETGSKPQHF
TRBD1	once	TRBV18	TRBJ1-6	TGTGCCAGCTCTAGGATGGGGACAGGGGCAACCGCCCATAATTCACCCCTCCACTTT	CASSRMGTGATAHNSPLHF
NA	NA	TRBV5-5	TRBJ2-2	TGTGCCAGCAACCGCCGCGGAGGGGCCGGGGAGCTGTTTTTT	CASNRRGGAGELFF
TRBD1	NA	TRBV29-1	TRBJ2-1	TGCAGCGTTTTCGGACAGGGGGAGGCCTACAATGAGCAGTTCTTC	CSVFGQGEAYNEQFF
NA	NA	TRBV9	TRBJ1-6	TGTGCCAGCAGCCCTACCGACCGGACAGACTCCTCACCCCTCCACTTT	CASSPTDRTDSSPLHF
NA	NA	TRBV28	TRBJ1-2	TGTGCCAGCAGTTTGATGGTGGGGAGCTATGGCTACACCTTC	CASSLMVGSYGYTF
TRBD1	few	TRBV5-1	TRBJ1-4	TGCGCCAGCAGCAGAGACAGGGAAGGTGAAAAACTGTTTTTT	CASSRDREGEKLFF
NA	NA	TRBV10-3	TRBJ1-1	TGTGCCATCAGTGTCCAGGGCACGAACACTGAAGCTTTCTTT	CAISVQGTNTEAFF
TRBD1	NA	TRBV5-1	TRBJ2-2	TGCGCCAGCAGCTTGCCCGGGACAGGGAACACCGGGGAGCTGTTTTTT	CASSLPGTGNTGELFF
NA	NA	TRBV6-5	TRBJ1-2	TGTGCCAGCAGATTAGACTGGGGCTCGAACTATGGCTACACCTTC	CASRLDWGSNYGYTF
TRBD2	NA	TRBV7-2	TRBJ2-3	TGTGCCAGCAGCATAGCGGGGGGACTAGATACGCAGTATTTT	CASSIAGGLDTQYF
NA	few	TRBV7-2	TRBJ1-1	TGTGCCAGCAGCCCCCTGTCGGGTGAAGCTTTCTTT	CASSPLSGEAFF
TRBD2	NA	TRBV6-5	TRBJ2-7	TGTGCCAGCAGTTACTCGGGAGGGATCTACGAGCAGTACTTC	CASSYSGGIYEQYF
NA	NA	TRBV5-1	TRBJ1-1	TGCGCCAGCAGCTTGGGACGGGGGTTGGATGAAGCTTTCTTT	CASSLGRGLDEAFF
TRBD2	NA	TRBV7-2	TRBJ2-5	TGTGCCAGCAGCCCAGGTATCAGCGGGGGCCCTCAAGAGACCCAGTACTTC	CASSPGISGGPQETQYF
NA	NA	TRBV7-2	TRBJ2-5	TGTGCCAGCAGCTTAGTTTGGGGGAGGGAGACCCAGTACTTC	CASSLVWGRETQYF
TRBD2	NA	TRBV7-2	TRBJ2-3	TGTGCCAGCAGCAGAGCGGGGGGCGGGACAGATACGCAGTATTTT	CASSRAGGGTDTQYF
NA	once	TRBV5-6	TRBJ2-6	TGTGCCAGCAGCGGGGGGACTCTGGTTGGTGGGGCCAACGTCCTGACTTTC	CASSGGTLVGGANVLTF
NA	NA	TRBV11-2	TRBJ1-2	TGTGCCAGCAGCTACAAGATAAACTATGGCTACACCTTC	CASSYKINYGYTF
NA	NA	TRBV5-1	TRBJ1-1	TGCGCCAGCAGCATCCACCCGACAGGTTTGAACACTGAAGCTTTCTTT	CASSIHPTGLNTEAFF